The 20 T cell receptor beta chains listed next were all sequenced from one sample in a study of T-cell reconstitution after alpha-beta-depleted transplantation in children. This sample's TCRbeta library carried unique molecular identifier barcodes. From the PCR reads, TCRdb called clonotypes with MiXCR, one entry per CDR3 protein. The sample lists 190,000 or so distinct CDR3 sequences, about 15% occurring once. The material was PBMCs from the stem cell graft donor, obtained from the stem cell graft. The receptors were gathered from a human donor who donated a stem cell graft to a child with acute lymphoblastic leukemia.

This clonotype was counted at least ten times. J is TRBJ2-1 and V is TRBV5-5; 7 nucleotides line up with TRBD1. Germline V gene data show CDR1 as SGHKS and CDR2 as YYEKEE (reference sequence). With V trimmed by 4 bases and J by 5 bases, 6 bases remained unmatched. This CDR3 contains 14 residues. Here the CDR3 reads CASSLPTGNNEQFF. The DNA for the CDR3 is TGTGCCAGCAGCCTACCGACAGGGAACAATGAGCAGTTCTTC.

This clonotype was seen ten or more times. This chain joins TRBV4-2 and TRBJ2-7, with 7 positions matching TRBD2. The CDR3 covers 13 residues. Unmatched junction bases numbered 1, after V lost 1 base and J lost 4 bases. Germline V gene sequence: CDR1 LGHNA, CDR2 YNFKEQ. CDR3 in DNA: TGTGCCAGCAGCCAAGTCGGGAGGTACGAGCAGTACTTC. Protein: CASSQVGRYEQYF.

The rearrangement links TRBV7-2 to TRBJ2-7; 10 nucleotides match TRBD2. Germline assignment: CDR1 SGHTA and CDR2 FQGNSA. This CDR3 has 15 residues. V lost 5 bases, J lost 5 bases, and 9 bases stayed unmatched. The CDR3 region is CASSPASGSINEQYF. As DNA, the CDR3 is TGTGCCAGCAGCCCGGCTAGCGGGAGTATCAACGAGCAGTACTTC.

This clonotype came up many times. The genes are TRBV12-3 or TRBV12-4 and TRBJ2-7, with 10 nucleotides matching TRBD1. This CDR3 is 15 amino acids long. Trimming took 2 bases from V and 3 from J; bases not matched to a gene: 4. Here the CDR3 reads CASSLSWTGGYEQYF. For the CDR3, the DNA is TGTGCCAGCAGTTTAAGTTGGACAGGGGGCTACGAGCAGTACTTC.

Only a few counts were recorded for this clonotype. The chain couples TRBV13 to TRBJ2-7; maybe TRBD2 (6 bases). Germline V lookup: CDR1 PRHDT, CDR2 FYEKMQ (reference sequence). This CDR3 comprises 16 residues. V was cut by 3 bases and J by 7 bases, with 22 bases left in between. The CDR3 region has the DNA TGTGCCAGCAGCTTCAGGCGGGACGAGCACCTGGAGGAGCAGTACTTC. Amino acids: CASSFRRDEHLEEQYF.

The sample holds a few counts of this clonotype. The CDR3, as DNA: TGCAGCCCCCCCCCCATATATTTT. Its translation: CSPPPIYF. The J gene is TRBJ1-3, the V gene TRBV29-1; D remains ambiguous. V lost 8 bases to trimming and J lost 11 bases, with 7 bases between them. This CDR3 contains 8 residues. CDR1 and CDR2 from the germline V gene are SQVTM and ANQGSEA. The complete variable domain, with remaining parts taken from reference TRBV29-1 and TRBJ1-3, reads SAVISQKPSRDICQRGTSLTIQCQVDSQVTMMFWYRQQPGQSLTLIATANQGSEATYESGFVIDKFPISRPNLTFSTLTVSNMSPEDSSIYLCSPPPIYFGEGSWLTVV.

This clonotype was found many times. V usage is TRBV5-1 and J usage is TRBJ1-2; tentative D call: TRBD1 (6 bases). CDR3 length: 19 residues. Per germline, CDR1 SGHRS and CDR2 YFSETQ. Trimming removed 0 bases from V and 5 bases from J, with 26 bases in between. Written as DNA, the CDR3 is TGCGCCAGCAGCTTGGAGGGTAGCTTGGGGGCCAGTCAAGAGTATGGCTACACCTTC. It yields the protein CASSLEGSLGASQEYGYTF.

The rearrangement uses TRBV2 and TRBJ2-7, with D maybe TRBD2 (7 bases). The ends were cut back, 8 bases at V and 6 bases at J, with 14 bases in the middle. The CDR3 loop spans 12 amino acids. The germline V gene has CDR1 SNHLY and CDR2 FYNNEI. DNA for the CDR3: TGTGCCAGCGACCGGGGGGCCGCCGAGCAGTACTTC. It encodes CASDRGAAEQYF.

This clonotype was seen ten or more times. The CDR3 loop is CASRQGTEETQYF. The DNA of the CDR3 is TGTGCCAGCAGACAGGGGACGGAAGAGACCCAGTACTTC. The gene calls are TRBV5-4 and TRBJ2-5; 7 bases map to TRBD1. The CDR3 extends over 13 amino acids. Trimming took 5 bases from V and 3 from J; bases not matched to a gene: 4. Germline V gene sequence: CDR1 SGHNT, CDR2 YYREEE (reference sequence).

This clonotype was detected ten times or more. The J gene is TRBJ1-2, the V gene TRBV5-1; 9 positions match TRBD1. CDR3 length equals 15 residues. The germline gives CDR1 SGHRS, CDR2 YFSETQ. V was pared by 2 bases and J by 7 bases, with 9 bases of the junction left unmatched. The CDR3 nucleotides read TGCGCCAGCAGCTTCGAAAAGGGACAGGGCCCTGGCTACACCTTC. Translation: CASSFEKGQGPGYTF.

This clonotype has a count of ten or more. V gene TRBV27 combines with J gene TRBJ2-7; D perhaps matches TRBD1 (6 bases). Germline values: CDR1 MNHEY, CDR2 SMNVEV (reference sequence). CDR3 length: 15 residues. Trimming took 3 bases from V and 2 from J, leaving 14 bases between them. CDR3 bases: TGTGCCAGCAGTTTGAAAGGGGGTGGAACCTACGAGCAGTACTTC. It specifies CASSLKGGGTYEQYF.

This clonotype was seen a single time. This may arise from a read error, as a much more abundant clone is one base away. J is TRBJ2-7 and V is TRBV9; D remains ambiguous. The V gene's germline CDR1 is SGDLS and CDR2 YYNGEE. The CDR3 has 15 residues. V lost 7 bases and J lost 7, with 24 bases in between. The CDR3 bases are TGTGCCAGCGGCGCTAGAGGACCTTCCGGTGGGGAGCAGTACTTC. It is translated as CASGARGPSGGEQYF.

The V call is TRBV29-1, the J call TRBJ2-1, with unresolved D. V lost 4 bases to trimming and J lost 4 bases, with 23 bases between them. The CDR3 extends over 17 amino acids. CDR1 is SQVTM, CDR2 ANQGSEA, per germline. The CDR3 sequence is CSVAFPNHFKRYNEQFF. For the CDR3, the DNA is TGCAGCGTTGCTTTTCCCAACCACTTCAAAAGATACAATGAGCAGTTCTTC.

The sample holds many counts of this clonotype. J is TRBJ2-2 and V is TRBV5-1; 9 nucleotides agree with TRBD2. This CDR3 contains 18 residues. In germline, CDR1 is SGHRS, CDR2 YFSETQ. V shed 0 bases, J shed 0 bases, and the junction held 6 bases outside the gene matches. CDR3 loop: CASSLVLAGISNTGELFF. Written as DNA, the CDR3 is TGCGCCAGCAGCTTGGTGCTAGCGGGGATATCGAACACCGGGGAGCTGTTTTTT. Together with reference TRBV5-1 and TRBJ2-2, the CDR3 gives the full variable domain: KAGVTQTPRYLIKTRGQQVTLSCSPISGHRSVSWYQQTPGQGLQFLFEYFSETQRNKGNFPGRFSGRQFSNSRSEMNVSTLELGDSALYLCASSLVLAGISNTGELFFGEGSRLTVL.

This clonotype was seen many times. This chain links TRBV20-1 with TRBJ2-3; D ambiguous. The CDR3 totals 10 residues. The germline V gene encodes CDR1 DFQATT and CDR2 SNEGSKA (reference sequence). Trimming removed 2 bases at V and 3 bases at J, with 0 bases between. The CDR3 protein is CSARTDTQYF. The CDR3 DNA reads TGCAGTGCTAGAACAGATACGCAGTATTTT.

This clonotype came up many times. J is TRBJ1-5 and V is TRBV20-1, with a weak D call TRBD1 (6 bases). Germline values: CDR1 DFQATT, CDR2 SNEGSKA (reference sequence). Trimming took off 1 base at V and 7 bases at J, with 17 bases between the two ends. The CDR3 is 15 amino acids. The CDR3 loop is CSARAGEGQWQPQHF. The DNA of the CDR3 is TGCAGTGCTAGAGCAGGGGAGGGCCAGTGGCAGCCCCAGCATTTT.

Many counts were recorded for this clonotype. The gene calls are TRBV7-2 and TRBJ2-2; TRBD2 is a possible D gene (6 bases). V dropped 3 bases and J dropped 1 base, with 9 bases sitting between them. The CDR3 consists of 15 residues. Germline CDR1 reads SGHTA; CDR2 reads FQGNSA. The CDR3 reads CASSFSSGNTGELFF. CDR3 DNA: TGTGCCAGCAGCTTTAGTAGCGGGAACACCGGGGAGCTGTTTTTT.

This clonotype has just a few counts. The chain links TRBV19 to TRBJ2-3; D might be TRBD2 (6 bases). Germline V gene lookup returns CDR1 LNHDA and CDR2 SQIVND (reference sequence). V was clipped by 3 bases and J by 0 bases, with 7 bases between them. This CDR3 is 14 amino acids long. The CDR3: CASSMGGSTDTQYF. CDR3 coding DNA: TGTGCCAGTAGTATGGGGGGAAGCACAGATACGCAGTATTTT. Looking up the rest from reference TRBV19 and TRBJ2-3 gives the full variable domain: DGGITQSPKYLFRKEGQNVTLSCEQNLNHDAMYWYRQDPGQGLRLIYYSQIVNDFQKGDIAEGYSVSREKKESFPLTVTSAQKNPTAFYLCASSMGGSTDTQYFGPGTRLTVL.

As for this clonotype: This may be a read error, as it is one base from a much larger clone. CDR3 residues: CASSPKKRDGRNEQFF. CDR3 bases: TGTGCCAGCAGTCCCAAAAAGCGGGATGGGAGGAATGAGCAGTTCTTC. The chain has TRBV6-2 or TRBV6-3 and TRBJ2-1; the match to TRBD2 covers 7 bases. The V gene's germline CDR1 is MNHEY and CDR2 SVGEGT. The CDR3 consists of 16 residues. Trimming took 5 bases from V and 7 from J; bases not matched to a gene: 14.

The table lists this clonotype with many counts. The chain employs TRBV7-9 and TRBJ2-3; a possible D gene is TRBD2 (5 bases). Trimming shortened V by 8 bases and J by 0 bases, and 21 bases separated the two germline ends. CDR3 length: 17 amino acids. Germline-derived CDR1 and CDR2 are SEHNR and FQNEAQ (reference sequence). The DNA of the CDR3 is TGTGCCAGCTGCCGATTATGGGCCTCGGGGAGCACAGATACGCAGTATTTT. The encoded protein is CASCRLWASGSTDTQYF.